The entry that follows covers one TCR beta chain sequence. Its antigen is still unknown. These data belong to a study of T cell responses to AZD1222 COVID-19 vaccine. Generated by immunoSEQ multiplex PCR, the TCRdb table keeps only in-frame clones and is missing some. The sample carries 160,000 or so clones, around nine tenths recorded once. Study-level findings and limits: Elevations in Spike-specific TCR breadth and depth followed administration of two AZD1222 doses. Per reports, nearly half of all spike-specific TCRs target regions that are unmutated in variants. Across the whole spike, CD4 TCRs peaked at regions 160-218 and 743-854. Clonal diversity was possibly underestimated, and white British individuals and females predominated among donors.

This CDR3 region has 18 residues. Germline CDR1 reads MGHRA; CDR2 reads YSYEKL. Trimming removed 4 bases from V and 0 bases from J; junction bases left unmatched: 9. The TCR originated in an adult in good health. Here the sequenced sample was peripheral blood, taken on day 0 of AZD1222 vaccination. The V call is TRBV4-1, the J call TRBJ1-3; 10 bases match TRBD1. The CDR3 coding sequence is TGCGCCAGCAGCCGCACCGCTGGACAGGGGGGCTCTGGAAACACCATATATTTT. This translates into CASSRTAGQGGSGNTIYF.